Listed below are T cell receptor beta chains from one sample, sequenced in a study of regulatory T cells in long-lasting Graves disease. TCRdb reanalysed the multiplex PCR reads using MiXCR and keeps one entry per CDR3 protein. The sample contains 300,000 to 400,000 distinct CDR3 sequences, roughly a fifth of which appear only once. This specimen consisted of peripheral blood mononuclear cells (PBMCs), obtained when the disease was refractory, from a patient treated with antithyroid drugs. The source of these receptors is a female donor with Graves disease. The conserved cysteine and the conserved F or W are not part of the CDR3 here.

>TRBV30
AWRGQGAPYEQY
>TRBV20-1
SARVSGAFQETQY
>TRBV6-1
ASSHRESYEQY
>TRBV24-1
ATSEGHSNQPQH
>TRBV18
ASSNQKGRPQH
>TRBV19
ASSSLLGAVFGYT
>TRBV7-9
ASRPGQKYEQY
>TRBV14
ASSQGGFDSGTSGGRDETQY
>TRBV19
ASSMEQFNQPQH
>TRBV20-1
SASSAREGNTGELF
>TRBV9
ASSVGGAKNIQY
>TRBV27
ASSYRASYEQY
>TRBV7-6
AGSQGGPWTQY
>TRBV15
ATSRSPGGNSPLH
>TRBV30
AWSVYQSNQPQH
>TRBV18
ASSLDRVKAF
>TRBV5-1
ASSFGGGQTYEQY
>TRBV28
ASSLNQGAREKLF
>TRBV6-5
ASSYNNPGYGYT